The present T cell receptor beta chain was sequenced within a study of cytomegalovirus exposure and HLA in healthy donors. Findings of the study overall: Diagnosis of cytomegalovirus status made by the classifier reportedly showed high specificity and sensitivity.

Donors had nominal health at sampling but likely had unrecorded immune exposures. Remarks on this clone: What it binds is unknown.

Both 60 Vbeta primers and 13 Jbeta primers went into the PCR. The assay was immunoSEQ multiplex PCR, and TCRdb's table has in-frame clones only and misses some. The table shows 55,000 to 85,000 clones, with approximately 79% occurring only once. V lost 9 bases to trimming and J lost 4 bases; unmatched junction nucleotides: 11. Germline V gene lookup returns CDR1 SGHRS and CDR2 YFSETQ. There are 14 residues in the CDR3. This sequence originates from a woman in her thirties or forties in good health and CMV-seropositive. The material sequenced was PBMCs. The V call is TRBV5-1, the J call TRBJ1-1, with 8 bases identical to TRBD1. The chain's CDR3 is CATSGQDGTTEAFF. DNA for the CDR3: TGCGCCACCTCGGGACAGGACGGAACCACTGAAGCTTTCTTT.